This T cell receptor (beta chain) was recovered during a study of blood T cells in healthy people across ages. Study-wide background: Template switching caught about one barcoded beta molecule for each two T cells.

This clonotype was seen a single time. No antigen is known for it. Mismatch with germline at one junction end may stem from a read error. The CDR3 is 15 amino acids. Looked up from germline, CDR1 is SGDLS and CDR2 is YYNGEE. Study results and caveats: Naive CD4+ cell counts and diversity both ran higher in long-lived than in aged donors. CMV status of donors was unknown, possibly confounding expanded clonotype changes.

Primers used in a second PCR of roughly 6 to 12 cycles were a sample-barcoded 5' primer and a J-beta primer mix. A template-switch adaptor that had 12 random nucleotides put a tag on each cDNA molecule. MiXCR was run by TCRdb on the 5' RACE reads, yielding one entry per CDR3 protein. This sample has about 600,000 distinct CDR3 sequences, with about 45% found just once. The sequencing input was blood. This clonotype was obtained from a man aged 80 or over in good health. The chain links TRBV9 to TRBJ1-1, with D hard to call. The CDR3 DNA is TGTACCAGCAGCCCGCGGGAGGCTCTGACCACTGAAGCTTTCTTT. Residues: CTSSPREALTTEAFF.